The sequence of this T cell receptor (beta chain) was determined in a study of T cells after yellow fever vaccination. Study-level points and caveats: Post-booster reappearance was seen for most primary-vaccination clones (96% CD4, roughly 88% CD8).

The CDR3 is made up of 12 amino acids. J was trimmed by 8 bases and V by 6 bases; bases with no gene match: 6. Germline CDR1 reads MNHEY; CDR2 reads SMNVEV (reference sequence). Only a few counts were recorded for this clonotype. What it binds is unknown. 5'RACE template switching produced TCR cDNA carrying a universal primer site and UMIs. Using its own MiXCR run on the 5' RACE reads, TCRdb lists one record per CDR3 protein. The data contain hundreds of thousands of distinct CDR3 sequences, around a sixth of them seen just once; the ten biggest clones take up roughly a sixth. This TCR was recovered from a man aged 18 to 30 who received the YFV17D yellow fever vaccine. The chain carries TRBV27 and TRBJ1-2; 7 bases align to TRBD1. The sequencing used PBMCs, collected about 5 days after the first yellow fever vaccination. CDR3 residues: CASRRQGGGYTF. Here the CDR3 DNA reads TGTGCCAGCAGAAGACAGGGCGGAGGCTACACCTTC.